Each of the 26 T cell receptor beta chains below was sequenced from the same sample in a study of T-cell reconstitution after alpha-beta-depleted transplantation in children. Unique molecular identifiers were incorporated into the prepared TCRbeta library. Each CDR3 protein gets one entry after TCRdb re-called the PCR reads with MiXCR. This table holds about a million distinct CDR3 sequences, roughly 31% found once. This material consisted of PBMCs, mostly from graft donor cells, taken 360 days after TCRalphabeta/CD19-depleted stem cell transplant. The receptors come from a boy younger than two who had a stem cell transplant for SCID, so the T cells may come from the graft donor.

This chain uses TRBV12-3 or TRBV12-4 with TRBJ1-3; D remains ambiguous. The CDR3 is 14 residues long. V lost 6 bases to trimming and J lost 9 bases, with 18 bases between them. The CDR3 DNA reads as TGTGCCAGCAGCACGGACGTTCGCCGGAGCACCATATATTTT. Protein sequence: CASSTDVRRSTIYF.

This clonotype was counted only a few times. J is TRBJ2-1 and V is TRBV12-3 or TRBV12-4, with 11 bases fitting TRBD2. The CDR3 has 16 amino acids. Trimming at V came to 4 bases and at J to 4 bases, leaving 6 bases not matched to a gene. The CDR3 DNA reads TGTGCCAGCAGTTCCTCTAGCGGGGGGATTTACAATGAGCAGTTCTTC. It is translated as CASSSSSGGIYNEQFF.

The chain is built from TRBV4-2 and TRBJ1-4; unclear D gene. This CDR3 comprises 12 residues. Germline-derived CDR1 and CDR2 are LGHNA and YNFKEQ. The V end was cut by 1 base, the J end by 10 bases, with 7 bases between. The CDR3 spells CASSQVMGKLFF. CDR3 bases: TGTGCCAGCAGCCAAGTGATGGGAAAACTGTTTTTT.

As DNA, the CDR3 is TGTGCTAGTGGTTTTTCCCCGGCCCAAGAGACCCAGTACTTC. This codes for CASGFSPAQETQYF. The chain carries TRBV12-5 and TRBJ2-5, with unresolved D. The CDR3 covers 14 residues. V lost 3 bases and J 1 base, leaving 9 bases between the germline ends. Germline V gives CDR1 LGHNT, CDR2 FRNRAP.

This clonotype occurred a few times. The chain uses TRBV29-1 and TRBJ2-5, with 8 bases lining up with TRBD1. CDR3 length: 14 amino acids. V dropped 4 bases and J dropped 2; count of bases not matched to a gene: 6. Germline assignment: CDR1 SQVTM and CDR2 ANQGSEA. The CDR3 DNA is TGCAGCGTTGGGGGACAGGAAACTCAAGAGACCCAGTACTTC. It yields the protein CSVGGQETQETQYF.

The CDR3 DNA is TGCAGTGCTAGTTTGGGGGCCCCTAACTATGGCTACACCTTC. Residues: CSASLGAPNYGYTF. The J gene is TRBJ1-2, the V gene TRBV20-1, with D possibly matching TRBD1 (6 bases). V lost 3 bases to trimming and J lost 0 bases, with 11 bases between them. Germline lookup yields CDR1 DFQATT and CDR2 SNEGSKA (reference sequence). The length of the CDR3 is 14 residues.

In regard to this clonotype: This may stem from a read error, because a much larger clone lies one nucleotide away. The chain combines TRBV12-3 or TRBV12-4 with TRBJ2-7; a weak D match, TRBD1 (6 bases). This CDR3 has 12 residues. The CDR3 bases are TGTGCCAGCAGTTTGGGACACTACGAGCAGGACTTC. This sequence encodes CASSLGHYEQDF.

The CDR3 nucleotides are TGTGCCAGCAGCTTAGGCGGGAATACGCAGTATTTT. Protein sequence: CASSLGGNTQYF. V and J are TRBV7-2 and TRBJ2-3; D possibly corresponds to TRBD2 (6 bases). This CDR3 region has 12 residues. Germline CDR1 and CDR2: SGHTA and FQGNSA. The V gene lost 1 base and the J gene lost 7 bases, with 6 bases spanning the gap.

This chain joins TRBV5-1 and TRBJ2-2; no firm D call. The V and J ends lost 1 base and 5 bases respectively, with 15 bases between them. This CDR3 comprises 16 residues. CDR1 is SGHRS, CDR2 YFSETQ, per germline. The CDR3 DNA reads as TGCGCCAGCAGCTTGTCTCTCCAGGCTTGGACCGGGGAGCTGTTTTTT. Residues: CASSLSLQAWTGELFF.

In its sample, this clonotype was seen a few times. V is TRBV25-1 and J is TRBJ2-1; D gene ambiguous. Germline V gives CDR1 MGHDK, CDR2 SYGVNS. This CDR3 region has 10 residues. V was trimmed by 10 bases and J by 8 bases, leaving 9 bases between them. CDR3 DNA: TGTGCCACCAAACACCATGAGCAGTTCTTC. Amino acid sequence: CATKHHEQFF.

This rearrangement joins TRBV2 to TRBJ2-5; D gene uncertain. CDR1 is SNHLY and CDR2 is FYNNEI in the germline V gene. V gave up 6 bases and J gave up 2 bases, with 19 bases separating them. The CDR3 covers 16 residues. As DNA, the CDR3 is TGTGCCAGCAGCGATCCCAGACCGGCCTTACAAGAGACCCAGTACTTC. Protein product: CASSDPRPALQETQYF. The full variable domain, completed using reference TRBV2 and TRBJ2-5, is EPEVTQTPSHQVTQMGQEVILRCVPISNHLYFYWYRQILGQKVEFLVSFYNNEISEKSEIFDDQFSVERPDGSNFTLKIRSTKLEDSAMYFCASSDPRPALQETQYFGPGTRLLVL.

V and J are TRBV3-1 and TRBJ2-7, with a tentative D call TRBD1 (8 bases). The germline V and J ends were trimmed by 2 bases and 3 bases, with 14 bases remaining between them. The V gene's germline CDR1 is LGHDT and CDR2 YNNKEL (reference sequence). The CDR3 is 15 amino acids. CDR3 nucleotides: TGTGCCAGCAGCCAACCCCACAGGGGGGGCTACGAGCAGTACTTC. Its protein product is CASSQPHRGGYEQYF.

This clonotype was detected only a few times. The rearrangement joins TRBV20-1 to TRBJ2-2; D is undetermined. Looked up from germline, CDR1 is DFQATT and CDR2 is SNEGSKA (reference sequence). This CDR3 comprises 12 residues. Trimming took off 1 base at V and 6 bases at J, with 6 bases between the two ends. In DNA, the CDR3 is TGCAGTGCTAGAGTTCTGGCCGGGGAGCTGTTTTTT. Amino acids: CSARVLAGELFF.

This chain uses TRBV12-3 or TRBV12-4 with TRBJ1-3; D gene uncertain. CDR3 length: 15 residues. V lost 8 bases and J 0 bases, leaving 14 bases between the germline ends. The CDR3 DNA sequence: TGTGCCAGCTGGGGTAAGGGCCACTCTGGAAACACCATATATTTT. Residues: CASWGKGHSGNTIYF.

This clonotype was found a few times. This sequence joins TRBV5-1 and TRBJ1-1, with 8 bases that match TRBD1. The CDR3 is 13 residues long. V trimming: 7 bases; J trimming: 6 bases; junction bases outside the gene matches: 8. Germline V gives CDR1 SGHRS, CDR2 YFSETQ. The chain's CDR3 is CASSGQAVAEAFF. In DNA form, the CDR3 reads TGCGCCAGCTCGGGACAGGCAGTGGCTGAAGCTTTCTTT. Complete variable domain (other parts from reference TRBV5-1 and TRBJ1-1): KAGVTQTPRYLIKTRGQQVTLSCSPISGHRSVSWYQQTPGQGLQFLFEYFSETQRNKGNFPGRFSGRQFSNSRSEMNVSTLELGDSALYLCASSGQAVAEAFFGQGTRLTVV.

This clonotype was observed a handful of times. This chain uses TRBV6-1 with TRBJ2-2; no clear D gene. The CDR3 length is 15 residues. The V end was cut by 6 bases, the J end by 2 bases, with 13 bases between. Germline V CDR1 and CDR2: MNHNS, SASEGT. CDR3 region: CASRLDGINTGELFF. The CDR3 nucleotides are TGTGCCAGCAGACTGGACGGTATCAACACCGGGGAGCTGTTTTTT.

The sample holds a few counts of this clonotype. The rearrangement links TRBV4-2 to TRBJ2-1; 14 positions agree with TRBD2. The CDR3 loop spans 18 amino acids. The V gene end was trimmed by 4 bases and the J gene end by 7 bases; junction bases not matched to a gene: 12. Germline CDR1 LGHNA, CDR2 YNFKEQ. The CDR3 reads CASSPLGTSGGGGNEQFF. For the CDR3, the DNA is TGTGCCAGCAGCCCCTTAGGGACTAGCGGGGGAGGTGGGAATGAGCAGTTCTTC.

This clonotype was recorded at least ten times. J is TRBJ1-5 and V is TRBV12-3 or TRBV12-4; 7 positions agree with TRBD1. V lost 5 bases to trimming and J lost 4 bases; unmatched junction nucleotides: 5. The CDR3 runs 14 residues. The CDR3 DNA follows: TGTGCCAGCAGTCCCGACAGGGCTAATCAGCCCCAGCATTTT. It specifies CASSPDRANQPQHF.

This clonotype was counted only a few times. This chain uses TRBV2 with TRBJ2-3, with D tentatively TRBD1 (5 bases). This CDR3 is built from 17 residues. Germline assignment: CDR1 SNHLY and CDR2 FYNNEI. V lost 3 bases to trimming and J lost 6 bases, with 22 bases between them. The CDR3 sequence is CASSELPPGGAQDTQYF. CDR3 nucleotide sequence: TGTGCCAGCAGTGAGCTACCCCCGGGTGGGGCACAGGATACGCAGTATTTT. Complete variable domain (other parts from reference TRBV2 and TRBJ2-3): EPEVTQTPSHQVTQMGQEVILRCVPISNHLYFYWYRQILGQKVEFLVSFYNNEISEKSEIFDDQFSVERPDGSNFTLKIRSTKLEDSAMYFCASSELPPGGAQDTQYFGPGTRLTVL.

This clonotype was detected a few times. This sequence joins TRBV4-1 and TRBJ2-1; D remains unclear. This CDR3 region has 15 residues. Germline V gene sequence: CDR1 MGHRA, CDR2 YSYEKL. With 4 bases removed from V and 0 bases from J, the gap between germline ends came to 10 bases. The CDR3 protein is CASSLRIISYNEQFF. The CDR3 bases are TGCGCCAGCAGCCTGCGAATTATCTCCTACAATGAGCAGTTCTTC.

This sequence joins TRBV18 and TRBJ1-4; 9 nucleotides line up with TRBD1. V trimming: 5 bases; J trimming: 1 base; junction bases outside the gene matches: 5. The CDR3 has 16 residues. Looked up from germline, CDR1 is KGHSH and CDR2 is LQKENI. The CDR3 DNA reads TGTGCCAGCTCAAGGGGACAGGGCGGAACTAATGAAAAACTGTTTTTT. Translated: CASSRGQGGTNEKLFF.

This clonotype has only a few counts. The chain links TRBV20-1 to TRBJ2-3; no clear D gene. Germline V lookup: CDR1 DFQATT, CDR2 SNEGSKA (reference sequence). V was trimmed by 5 bases and J by 0 bases, leaving 24 bases between them. This CDR3 has 18 amino acids. DNA of the CDR3: TGCAGTGCTCCCCTTGGGAACTCTCTCAGTCCTAGCACAGATACGCAGTATTTT. It is translated as CSAPLGNSLSPSTDTQYF.

V is TRBV4-3 and J is TRBJ2-2, with 7 bases aligning to TRBD2. After removal of 2 bases from V and 2 bases from J, the junction contained 5 bases not matched to a gene. This CDR3 is 16 amino acids long. The germline gives CDR1 LGHNA, CDR2 YSLEER. The CDR3 nucleotides read TGCGCCAGCAGCCAAACAAGCGGGGTCAACACCGGGGAGCTGTTTTTT. Encoded protein: CASSQTSGVNTGELFF.

The gene calls are TRBV19 and TRBJ1-1, with 7 bases fitting TRBD1. The CDR3 contains 13 residues. In germline, CDR1 is LNHDA, CDR2 SQIVND (reference sequence). V lost 4 bases and J lost 6; bases outside the gene matches: 5. The CDR3 DNA is TGTGCCAGTAGTACCCCAGGGGGGGCTGAAGCTTTCTTT. Its protein is CASSTPGGAEAFF.

The chain is built from TRBV29-1 and TRBJ2-7; 7 bases match TRBD1. The CDR3 extends over 14 amino acids. CDR1 and CDR2 from the germline V gene are SQVTM and ANQGSEA. After removal of 7 bases from V and 1 base from J, the junction contained 10 bases not matched to a gene. DNA for the CDR3: TGCAGCGGCGCGACAGGGATGGGGTCCTACGAGCAGTACTTC. Amino acids: CSGATGMGSYEQYF.

This rearrangement joins TRBV12-3 or TRBV12-4 to TRBJ1-2; 11 positions match TRBD1. Trimming removed 5 bases from V and 2 bases from J; junction bases left unmatched: 4. The CDR3 has 15 amino acids. The DNA of the CDR3 is TGTGCCAGCAGTGCCTGGGACAGGGGGAACTATGGCTACACCTTC. Translated: CASSAWDRGNYGYTF.